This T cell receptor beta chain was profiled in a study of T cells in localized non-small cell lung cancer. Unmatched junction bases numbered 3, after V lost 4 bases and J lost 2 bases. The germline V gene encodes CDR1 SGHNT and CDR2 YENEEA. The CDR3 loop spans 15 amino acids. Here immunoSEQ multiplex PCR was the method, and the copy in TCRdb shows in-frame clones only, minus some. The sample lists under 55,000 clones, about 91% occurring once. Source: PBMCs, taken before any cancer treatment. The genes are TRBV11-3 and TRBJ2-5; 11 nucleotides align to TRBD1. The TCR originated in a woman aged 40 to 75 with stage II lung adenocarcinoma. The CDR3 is CASSWGTGGQETQYF. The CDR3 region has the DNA TGTGCCAGCAGCTGGGGGACAGGGGGGCAAGAGACCCAGTACTTC.